This TCR beta chain came from a study of cytomegalovirus exposure and HLA in healthy donors (TCRdb year 2017). Background for the entire study: An earlier analysis of approximately 640 of the donors reported 276 Gb of sequence data and roughly 110 million unique TCR beta sequences from 190 million or so T cells. The study combined high-throughput TCR immunosequencing, statistical association of individual TCRs with disease status, and machine learning to predict cytomegalovirus infection status. Along with the approximately 670-subject first cohort, a separate validation cohort of 120 different subjects was used. Among some 400 genotyped donors of the cohort, an average of roughly 240,000 unique TCR beta nucleotide sequences were sequenced per donor, around 18% of them non-productive. HLA typing included class I and class II loci at four-digit resolution. Every discovery cohort repertoire had been produced on one sequencing platform. About 300 gigabases of sequencing data and approximately 85 million unique TCR sequences were included in an early release covering about 700 HLA-typed donors. Rather than using new phenotypic data, the later analysis identified candidate immune exposures from TCR beta sequences and from how often those sequences occurred across donors. A later analysis re-examined previously published TCR beta repertoires from roughly 650 donors and added high-resolution HLA genotyping to investigate patterns of TCR occurrence. The T cell repertoires of several hundred subjects were profiled by immunosequencing and related to cytomegalovirus serostatus. A later genetic analysis used genome-wide SNP genotypes for 398 of the 666 donors, treating that subset as a discovery cohort. The aim of the study was to test whether cataloging public T cell receptors could identify signatures of past pathogen exposure. Donor age, sex, ethnicity and CMV serostatus were compiled together with the repertoire data. In an earlier analysis of a few hundred of the donors, high-throughput TCR beta sequencing was used to judge whether each TCR beta V gene segment behaved as functional or pseudogenic. The genetic ancestry cluster associated with self-reported Caucasian donors included about 84% of the 350 to 500 genotyped donors. About five DR-DQ haplotypes were treated as single units for association and clustering because of strong linkage in the cohort. Typing coverage varied by locus: about 620-630 donors for A, B, C, DRB1 and DQB1; approximately 520 for DQA1; approximately 610 for DPA1; around 450 for DPB1. The paper's findings and limits, for the study overall: Only TCR beta chains were sequenced in this cohort, and the absence of alpha or paired-chain data limited detectable features. It was suggested by the authors that the approach could potentially be generalized to other disease states and immunological phenotypes. When HLA alleles, especially DR and DQ, strongly co-occurred, attributing TCR associations to individual alleles was difficult. A cluster of highly shared sequence variants was judged likely to be a technical artifact of the sequencing pipeline. In a later genetic analysis, a missense DCLRE1C variant was associated with V-gene and J-gene trimming of TCR beta chains, and the association was replicated in an independent cohort. In a later analysis, most CMV-associated TCR beta chains were found to appear HLA-restricted, with HLA associations seemingly driven largely by CMV exposure. The presence/absence analyses assumed that sequencing depth was roughly uniform across donors, and that assumption may not be true. Immune exposure information for the cohort was limited to CMV serostatus. Several of the top co-occurrence clusters appeared to be linked to parvovirus B19, influenza, CMV and Epstein-Barr virus, according to a later analysis. An earlier analysis of around 600 of the donors showed that most TCR beta V segments appeared in productive rearrangements either about 87% or about 30% of the time, which broadly matched IMGT annotations. Most TCR sequences were observed very rarely across donors, whereas some public TCRs were present in many individuals. In a later analysis, 15,000 to 20,000 TCR beta sequences were associated with specific HLA alleles at a false discovery rate of 0.05. Because HLA typing was unavailable for some donors at each locus, only the typed subset was used in association tests. Because counts were too low, about 15 rarely observed V segments, including chromosome 9 orphons, were left out of the earlier analysis of approximately 580 of the donors. Compared with equally common non-associated chains, HLA-associated TCR beta chains in a later analysis were more clonally expanded and had lower generation probabilities. A later analysis found that TCR association rates varied across HLA loci, with DRB1 alleles showing the most associated TCRs and HLA-C alleles the fewest. A further reported finding was that TCR beta sequences accurately predicted the HLA-A and HLA-B alleles for most subjects in the first cohort. A total of fewer than 200 TCR beta chains were listed by the study as associated with cytomegalovirus. The classifier was reported to diagnose cytomegalovirus status with high specificity and sensitivity in both the original cohort and the validation cohort. Three of the identified cytomegalovirus-associated TCR beta chains were confirmed in vitro to be specific for cytomegalovirus antigens. Correlated functional status among segregating V segments might reflect linkage disequilibrium, but an unknown experimental factor could not be ruled out. Compared with the 666-donor mean, donors in an Asian-associated ancestry cluster had fewer N-insertions in productive TCRs, according to a later genetic analysis.

Notes on this clone: Its antigen is currently not known. No base qualities exist here, and no much larger clone lies one base off it.

The receptor library was made with the immunoSEQ multiplex PCR assay. A mixture of 60 forward primers for TCR Vbeta segments and 13 reverse primers for TCR Jbeta segments was used in the multiplex PCR. The CDR3 region of rearranged TCR beta genes was amplified from genomic DNA with a multiplex PCR assay. The amplified TCR beta libraries were sequenced on the Illumina HiSeq System as 87-base-pair reads. In the source study's methods: A later analysis counted about 80 million unique TCR beta chains across the approximately 700 repertoires, and around 9.9 million of these chains were shared by at least two donors. Raw reads were error-corrected and collapsed into unique sequences by a nearest-neighbor algorithm in which closely related sequences were merged to remove PCR and sequencing errors. Alignment of CDR3 sequences to IMGT reference sequences was used to assign V, D and J gene segments. For a sequence to be retained, a match of at least six nucleotides to both a V gene segment and a J gene segment was required. A rearrangement counted as productive if the CDR3 had no stop codons and remained in frame with V and J, and every other rearrangement counted as non-productive. CDR3 was defined according to IMGT convention as the region running from the second conserved V-encoded cysteine to the conserved J-encoded phenylalanine. Sequences without an unambiguous match to a single V gene segment were excluded from the earlier analysis of 450 to 650 of the donors. In an earlier analysis of several hundred of the donors, a V segment was called functional when productive rearrangements were above 56.7%, and segregating when the standard deviation between donors exceeded 5%. A statistical classification framework was built for diagnosing cytomegalovirus status from the catalog of TCR beta chain sequences. V and J gene assignment, in a later analysis, came from comparing TCR nucleotide sequences with IMGT/GENE-DB human TR gene sequences. A later analysis assigned CDR3 sequences and most-parsimonious VDJ recombination scenarios with the TCRdist pipeline. In a later analysis, every TCR beta chain was defined by the combination of its CDR3 amino acid sequence and its V-gene family, and reads without a unique V-gene family were dropped. To address suspected cross-contamination and a sequencing artifact, a later analysis removed approximately 600 highly shared, low-generation-probability nucleotide sequences. In a later analysis, a clonal expansion index was calculated for each public chain from normalized within-repertoire ranks of inferred template counts. Generation probabilities in a later analysis came from a VDJ recombination model fitted to out-of-frame rearrangements, and those results were checked against IGoR. In a later analysis, hypergeometric tests were used to score TCR-TCR, TCR-HLA and TCR-CMV co-occurrence, with a repertoire-size bias correction applied to TCR pairs. False discovery rates were estimated in a later analysis by permuting HLA or CMV assignments 20 times. A later analysis grouped co-occurring TCRs with DBSCAN, adding TCRdist sequence similarity when clustering within HLA-allele-positive subsets. Repertoires with fewer than 30,000 or more than 120,000 public chains, plus five repertoires with anomalous nucleotide sharing, were excluded from co-occurrence clustering. This immuneACCESS table, as held by TCRdb, lists in-frame sequences with V and J called but not all clones. Of the missing ones, under half trace to an unresolved V gene in checked studies; the others have no known cause. V, J and clone size are those of that table, while D and trimming were read from the DNA. The sample data list around 96,000 clones, and about 76% of these were observed just once. Jointly, the top ten make up roughly 9.1% of the sample.

The cohort consisted of 650 to 850 healthy bone marrow donors. At the time of sampling, every cohort member was nominally healthy, though immune exposures that went unrecorded were likely present. The donor was CMV seropositive and belonged to the group of some 290 seropositive cohort members. A peripheral blood sample was collected from each donor, and TCR beta sequencing was performed on peripheral blood mononuclear cells. Genomic DNA was extracted from the blood cell samples with the Qiagen DNeasy Blood Extraction Kit. Material: PBMCs. The sequence derives from a man in his thirties or forties in good health and CMV-seropositive.

The CDR3: CAWSTRDRAKQPQHF. The sequenced DNA is TGTGCCTGGAGTACCCGGGACAGGGCAAAACAGCCCCAGCATTTT. This chain joins TRBV30 to TRBJ1-5; the central 9 bases match TRBD1. The germline V gene (reference sequence) provides CDR1 GTSNPN and CDR2 SVGIG. The CDR3, from cysteine to phenylalanine, totals 15 residues. The only DNA kept is the CDR3, 45 bases in frame from the first base. Germline trimming amounts to 2 bases on V and 7 bases on J, with 9 as the count of junction bases outside the gene matches.